This T cell receptor (beta chain) derives from a study of cytomegalovirus exposure and HLA in healthy donors. Whole-study results and caveats: Excluded: some indistinguishable V segments such as TRBV6-2 and TRBV6-3.

Primers for the PCR totalled 60 Vbeta and 13 Jbeta. TCRdb's copy holds only in-frame clones and misses some; the assay was immunoSEQ multiplex PCR. The repertoire holds about 230,000 clones, with about three quarters as singletons. This clone was recorded once. The antigen remains undetermined. Deletions cut 2 bases from V and 5 bases from J, with 12 bases between. The CDR3 is 14 residues long. Germline CDR1 and CDR2: SNHLY and FYNNEI. The sample was PBMCs. The chain couples TRBV2 to TRBJ2-5; perhaps TRBD1 as D (5 bases). The TCR was taken from a woman aged 55-69 years in good health and CMV-seropositive. CDR3 nucleotides: TGTGCCAGCAGTGAAAGGACACCCGGGGAGACCCAGTACTTC. Translation gives CASSERTPGETQYF.